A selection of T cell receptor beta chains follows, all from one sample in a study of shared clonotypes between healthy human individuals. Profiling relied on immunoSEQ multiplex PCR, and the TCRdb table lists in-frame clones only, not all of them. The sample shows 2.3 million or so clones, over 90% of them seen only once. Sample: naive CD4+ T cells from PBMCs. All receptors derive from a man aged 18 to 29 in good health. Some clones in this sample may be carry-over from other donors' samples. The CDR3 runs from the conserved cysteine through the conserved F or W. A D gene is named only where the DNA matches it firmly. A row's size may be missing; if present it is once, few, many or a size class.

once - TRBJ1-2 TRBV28 CASSFDQYGYTF TGTGCCAGCAGTTTTGACCAGTATGGCTACACCTTC
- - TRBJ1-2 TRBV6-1 CASSGGGANLYGYTF TGTGCCAGCAGTGGAGGAGGGGCCAACCTCTATGGCTACACCTTC
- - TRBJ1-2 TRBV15 CATSRGADGYTF TGTGCCACCAGCAGGGGTGCGGATGGCTACACCTTC
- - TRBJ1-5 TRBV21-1 CASSKGGCNQPQHF TGTGCCAGCTCAAAGGGGGGTTGCAATCAGCCCCAGCATTTT
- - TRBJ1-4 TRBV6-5 CASSPRGRGDEKLFF TGTGCCAGCAGTCCCCGTGGCAGGGGTGATGAAAAACTGTTTTTT
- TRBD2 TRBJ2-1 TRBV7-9 CASSPVPGTRGFDEQFF TGTGCCAGCAGCCCCGTCCCCGGGACTAGAGGATTCGATGAGCAGTTCTTC
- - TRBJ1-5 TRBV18 CASSPGALSNQPQHF TGTGCCAGCTCACCAGGGGCGTTGAGCAATCAGCCCCAGCATTTT
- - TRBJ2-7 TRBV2 CASTQYYEQYF TGTGCCAGCACCCAGTATTACGAGCAGTACTTC
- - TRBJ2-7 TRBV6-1 CASKEGIEQYF TGTGCCAGCAAGGAGGGAATCGAGCAGTACTTC
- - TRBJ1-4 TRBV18 CASSPPGKEKLFF TGTGCCAGCTCACCTCCCGGGAAGGAAAAACTGTTTTTT
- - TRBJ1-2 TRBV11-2 CASSLVSREGDGGYGYTF TGTGCCAGCAGCTTAGTTTCCCGAGAAGGCGACGGGGGCTATGGCTACACCTTC
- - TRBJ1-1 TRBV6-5 CASSAGLITEAFF TGTGCCAGCAGTGCCGGCCTGATCACTGAAGCTTTCTTT
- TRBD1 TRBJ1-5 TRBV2 CASSRDRGNQPQHF TGTGCCAGCAGCCGGGACAGGGGAAATCAGCCCCAGCATTTT
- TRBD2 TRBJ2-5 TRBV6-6 CASTPGLAGTETQYF TGTGCCAGCACCCCGGGGCTAGCGGGAACAGAGACCCAGTACTTC
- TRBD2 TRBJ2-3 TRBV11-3 CASSPGRGVTDTQYF TGTGCCAGCAGCCCCGGGAGGGGGGTTACAGATACGCAGTATTTT
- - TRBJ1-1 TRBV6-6 CASSPQNTEAFF TGTGCCAGCAGTCCCCAGAACACTGAAGCTTTCTTT
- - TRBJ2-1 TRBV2 CASSESSVGEQFF TGTGCCAGCAGCGAATCTAGTGTTGGTGAGCAGTTCTTC
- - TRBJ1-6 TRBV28 CASRAQDARYSPLHF TGTGCCAGCAGAGCGCAGGACGCTAGATACTCACCCCTCCACTTT
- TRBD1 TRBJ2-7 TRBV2 CASRSTSGTGGYEQYF TGTGCCAGCAGATCTACCTCCGGGACAGGGGGCTACGAGCAGTACTTC
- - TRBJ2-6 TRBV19 CASRMASGANVLTF TGTGCCAGTCGAATGGCCTCTGGGGCCAACGTCCTGACTTTC
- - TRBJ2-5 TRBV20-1 CSASRQETQYF TGCAGTGCATCACGGCAAGAGACCCAGTACTTC
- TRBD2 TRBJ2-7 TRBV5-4 CASSLDGLAGTNEQYF TGTGCCAGCAGCTTGGACGGACTAGCGGGTACCAACGAGCAGTACTTC
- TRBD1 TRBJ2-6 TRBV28 CASSETGAGANVLTF TGTGCCAGCAGTGAGACAGGGGCTGGGGCCAACGTCCTGACTTTC
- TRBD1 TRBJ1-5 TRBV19 CASSTLPDRGQLQPQHF TGTGCCAGTAGTACCCTCCCGGACAGGGGGCAGTTGCAGCCCCAGCATTTT
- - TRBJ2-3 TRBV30 CAWSTPRRVADTQYF TGTGCCTGGAGTACCCCCCGCCGGGTGGCAGATACGCAGTATTTT
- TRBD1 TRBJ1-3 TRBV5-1 CASSLAGGGNTIYF TGCGCCAGCAGCTTGGCAGGGGGCGGAAACACCATATATTTT
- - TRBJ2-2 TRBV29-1 CSVSSGHSNTGELFF TGCAGCGTTTCTTCGGGACATTCGAACACCGGGGAGCTGTTTTTT
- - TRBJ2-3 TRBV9 CASSEGELHEADTQYF TGTGCCAGCAGCGAGGGGGAGCTCCACGAGGCAGATACGCAGTATTTT
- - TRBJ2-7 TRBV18 CASSPVGAGAYEQYF TGTGCCAGCTCACCTGTGGGGGCCGGTGCCTACGAGCAGTACTTC
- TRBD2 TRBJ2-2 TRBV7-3 CASREIAGVDTGELFF TGTGCCAGCAGGGAAATAGCGGGAGTGGACACCGGGGAGCTGTTTTTT
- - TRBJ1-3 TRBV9 CASSVAGGNTIYF TGTGCCAGCAGCGTAGCGGGTGGAAACACCATATATTTT
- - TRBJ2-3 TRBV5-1 CASSLSISRAGDTQYF TGCGCCAGCAGCCTATCCATCTCTAGAGCCGGAGATACGCAGTATTTT
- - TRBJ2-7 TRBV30 CAWSAGGSYEQYF TGTGCCTGGAGTGCAGGGGGGAGCTACGAGCAGTACTTC
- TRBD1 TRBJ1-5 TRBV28 CASRPGTANQPQHF TGTGCCAGCAGACCTGGGACAGCCAATCAGCCCCAGCATTTT
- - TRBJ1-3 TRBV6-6 CASSSTTSSGNTIYF TGTGCCAGCAGTTCGACGACGTCGTCTGGAAACACCATATATTTT
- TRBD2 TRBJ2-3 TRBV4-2 CASSPSSGRTSTDTQYF TGTGCCAGCAGCCCGAGTAGCGGGAGAACAAGCACAGATACGCAGTATTTT
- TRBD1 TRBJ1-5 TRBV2 CASTTGTGGVGNQPQHF TGTGCCAGTACGACCGGGACAGGGGGCGTGGGCAATCAGCCCCAGCATTTT
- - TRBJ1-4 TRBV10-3 CAISETGKEKLFF TGTGCCATCAGTGAGACAGGGAAGGAAAAACTGTTTTTT
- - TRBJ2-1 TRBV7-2 CASSPVRVLFF TGTGCCAGCAGCCCCGTCAGGGTTCTGTTCTTC
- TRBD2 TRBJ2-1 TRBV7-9 CASSTSGRIGNEQFF TGTGCCAGCAGCACTAGCGGGAGAATAGGGAATGAGCAGTTCTTC
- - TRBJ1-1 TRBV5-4 CASSSMLVNTEAFF TGTGCCAGCAGCTCAATGCTAGTGAACACTGAAGCTTTCTTT
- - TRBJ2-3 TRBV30 CAWSALELQDTQYF TGTGCCTGGAGTGCCCTCGAGTTGCAAGATACGCAGTATTTT